This entry concerns a single TCR beta chain. The sample originates from a study of blood T cells in healthy people across ages. The germline V gene has CDR1 MGHRA and CDR2 YSYEKL. CDR3 size: 16 residues. V lost 4 bases, J lost 1 base, and 15 bases lay in between. Using a J-beta primer mix together with a sample-barcoded 5' primer, a second PCR was run for roughly 6 to 11 cycles. TCRdb reprocessed the 5' RACE reads with MiXCR, giving one entry per CDR3 protein. The repertoire holds about 970,000 distinct CDR3 sequences, with approximately 50% as singletons. The chain carries TRBV4-1 and TRBJ2-3; D not certain. Specimen: blood. The receptor comes from a woman aged 55-69 years in good health. In DNA, the CDR3 is TGCGCCAGCAGCCCCTGGGTAGCTGACCGCACAGATACGCAGTATTTT. It translates to CASSPWVADRTDTQYF.